The 10 T cell receptor beta chains below were found in one sample sequenced in a study of PD-1 blockade in classical Hodgkin lymphoma (dated by TCRdb to about 2020). Libraries came from the immunoSEQ multiplex PCR assay. TCRdb took over this immuneACCESS table, retaining in-frame rearrangements with V and J assigned. Such tables are incomplete; in checked studies, under half of the missing clones stem from an unresolved V gene, and the remainder is unexplained. Recorded for this sample are more than 40,000 clones; 78% of them occurred a single time. The ten largest make up about 39% of the sample. The intended sense of this specimen's time point label: cycle 4 day 1 (C4D1), after less than seven weeks of nivolumab. Every trial patient had relapsed following autologous stem cell transplantation, and prior brentuximab vedotin exposure was what differed among cohorts A, B and C. Source: peripheral blood mononuclear cells (PBMCs), taken before the fourth cycle of nivolumab. These receptors originate from a human donor with classical Hodgkin lymphoma.

V is TRBV6-1 and J is TRBJ1-4, with D hard to call. Germline V CDR1 and CDR2: MNHNS, SASEGT. The ends were cut back, 8 bases at V and 10 bases at J, with 17 bases in the middle. The CDR3 is 13 residues long. CDR3: CASLGFVVGKLFF. The CDR3 coding sequence is TGTGCCAGCCTAGGATTTGTCGTAGGAAAACTGTTTTTT.

This sequence joins TRBV19 and TRBJ2-1, with 8 bases identical to TRBD1. Germline loops: CDR1 LNHDA, CDR2 SQIVND (reference sequence). The CDR3 runs to 15 residues. V gave up 0 bases and J gave up 10 bases; unmatched junction bases: 8. CDR3 bases: TGTGCCAGTAGTATAGAAGGACAGGGTGTAAGGGAGCAGTTCTTC. It codes for CASSIEGQGVREQFF. The variable domain in full, with the rest retrieved from reference TRBV19 and TRBJ2-1, is DGGITQSPKYLFRKEGQNVTLSCEQNLNHDAMYWYRQDPGQGLRLIYYSQIVNDFQKGDIAEGYSVSREKKESFPLTVTSAQKNPTAFYLCASSIEGQGVREQFFGPGTRLTVL.

This sequence joins TRBV28 and TRBJ1-3; D remains unclear. V lost 3 bases to trimming and J lost 2 bases, with 11 bases between them. This CDR3 region has 15 residues. Germline loops: CDR1 MDHEN, CDR2 SYDVKM. The CDR3 nucleotides are TGTGCCAGCAGTTTCTCCCAGGTAGCTGGAAACACCATATATTTT. As protein: CASSFSQVAGNTIYF.

The V call is TRBV2, the J call TRBJ2-3; either TRBD1 or TRBD2 may supply D (5 bases each). The CDR3 is 10 amino acids. Germline CDR1 SNHLY, CDR2 FYNNEI. V was shortened by 7 bases and J by 13 bases, with 12 bases between the two germline ends. CDR3 sequence (DNA): TGTGCCAGCATCGGGGTAGGGGAGTATTTT. Translating it yields CASIGVGEYF.

The chain joins TRBV18 to TRBJ1-1; TRBD1 matches 7 bases. With V trimmed by 3 bases and J by 4 bases, 8 bases remained unmatched. The germline V gene encodes CDR1 KGHSH and CDR2 LQKENI. CDR3 length: 15 residues. CDR3 nucleotide sequence: TGTGCCAGCTCACCCGAACAGGGGACTATCACTGAAGCTTTCTTT. Translating gives CASSPEQGTITEAFF.

This chain joins TRBV30 and TRBJ1-1; D uncertain. CDR3 length equals 13 residues. The germline V and J ends were trimmed by 1 base and 1 base, with 7 bases remaining between them. Per the germline V gene, CDR1 is GTSNPN and CDR2 is SVGIG (reference sequence). CDR3 residues: CAWSEKPNTEAFF. The CDR3 DNA follows: TGTGCCTGGAGTGAGAAACCGAACACTGAAGCTTTCTTT.

The chain carries TRBV10-3 and TRBJ2-1; D is uncertain. V dropped 10 bases and J dropped 6 bases, with 16 bases sitting between them. Germline loops: CDR1 ENHRY, CDR2 SYGVKD. The CDR3 extends over 13 amino acids. CDR3 sequence: CASLGSEVNEQFF. CDR3 sequence (DNA): TGTGCCAGCCTGGGTTCAGAAGTCAATGAGCAGTTCTTC.

V usage is TRBV4-3 and J usage is TRBJ2-3; 10 nucleotides agree with TRBD2. V was clipped by 1 base and J by 5 bases; unmatched bases: 6. Per germline, CDR1 LGHNA and CDR2 YSLEER. The CDR3 extends over 16 amino acids. The CDR3 DNA follows: TGCGCCAGCAGCCAAGGAGAGCGGGGGGGGCGAGATACGCAGTATTTT. Its translation is CASSQGERGGRDTQYF.

The J gene is TRBJ1-6, the V gene TRBV19, with D perhaps matching TRBD1 (6 bases). V lost 3 bases, J lost 7 bases, and 22 bases lay in between. The germline gives CDR1 LNHDA, CDR2 SQIVND (reference sequence). The CDR3 consists of 18 residues. CDR3 loop: CASSIRDNLGSTNSPLHF. The CDR3 DNA is TGTGCCAGTAGTATCCGGGACAACCTGGGGAGCACCAATTCACCCCTCCACTTT.

The V call is TRBV11-3, the J call TRBJ1-6, with a weak D call TRBD1 (5 bases). Germline lookup yields CDR1 SGHNT and CDR2 YENEEA. The CDR3 runs to 12 residues. V gave up 4 bases and J gave up 8 bases, with 6 bases separating them. CDR3 residues: CASSWGDSPLHF. CDR3 bases: TGTGCCAGCAGCTGGGGGGATTCACCCCTCCACTTT.